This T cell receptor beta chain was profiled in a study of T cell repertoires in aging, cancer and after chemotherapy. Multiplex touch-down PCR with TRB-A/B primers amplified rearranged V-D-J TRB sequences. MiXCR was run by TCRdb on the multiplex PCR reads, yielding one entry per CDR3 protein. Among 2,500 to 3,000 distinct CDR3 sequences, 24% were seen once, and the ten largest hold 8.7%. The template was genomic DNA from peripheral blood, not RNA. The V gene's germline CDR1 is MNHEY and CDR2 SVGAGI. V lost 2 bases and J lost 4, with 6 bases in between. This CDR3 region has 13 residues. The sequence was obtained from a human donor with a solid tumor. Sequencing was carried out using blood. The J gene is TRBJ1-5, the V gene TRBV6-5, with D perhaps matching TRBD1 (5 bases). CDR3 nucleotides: TGTGCCAGCAGTTACGGGGGAAATCAGCCCCAGCATTTT. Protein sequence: CASSYGGNQPQHF.